A single sample is the source of the 27 T cell receptor beta chains below, sequenced in a study of PD-1 blockade in classical Hodgkin lymphoma (dated by TCRdb to the early 2020s). Explained via the paper, the time point label denotes: cycle 1 day 1 (C1D1), immediately before nivolumab initiation. Every trial patient had relapsed following autologous stem cell transplantation, and prior brentuximab vedotin exposure was what differed among cohorts A, B and C. Library creation used the immunoSEQ multiplex PCR assay. Here the immuneACCESS table is served through TCRdb, limited to in-frame sequences with V and J called. Missing clones are a known gap in these copies; in checked studies unresolved V genes cover under half, and the rest lacks a known reason. For this sample there are tens of thousands of clones; 90% appear just once. Jointly, the top ten make up over 9.5% of the sample. Here the sequenced sample was peripheral blood mononuclear cells (PBMCs), taken at baseline. The receptors derive from a human donor with classical Hodgkin lymphoma.

The V call is TRBV11-3, the J call TRBJ2-3; possibly TRBD1 for D (5 bases). Trimming took 1 base from V and 0 from J, leaving 11 bases between them. This CDR3 region has 16 residues. Germline V gives CDR1 SGHNT, CDR2 YENEEA. The CDR3: CASSLGTGSSTDTQYF. For the CDR3, the DNA is TGTGCCAGCAGCTTAGGCACAGGATCCAGCACAGATACGCAGTATTTT.

The chain employs TRBV5-1 and TRBJ1-2; D not certain. There are 15 residues in the CDR3. The germline gives CDR1 SGHRS, CDR2 YFSETQ. Trimming took off 4 bases at V and 10 bases at J, with 23 bases between the two ends. This CDR3 reads CASSPNDGRSPYYTF. CDR3 nucleotide sequence: TGCGCCAGCAGCCCAAACGACGGACGCTCCCCTTACTACACCTTC.

The V call is TRBV28, the J call TRBJ1-2; TRBD1 aligns across 7 bases. J lost 7 bases, V lost 3 bases, and 8 bases had no gene match. The CDR3 spans 14 residues. CDR1 is MDHEN, CDR2 SYDVKM, per germline. As DNA, the CDR3 is TGTGCCAGCAGTTTGAGCGACAGGGCGGGTGGCTACACCTTC. Residues: CASSLSDRAGGYTF.

The chain joins TRBV5-6 to TRBJ1-6, with 8 bases fitting TRBD1. Germline V gene sequence: CDR1 SGHDT, CDR2 YYEEEE. The CDR3 extends over 18 amino acids. The V gene end was trimmed by 4 bases and the J gene end by 0 bases; junction bases not matched to a gene: 9. This CDR3 is CASSRLRDRSSYNSPLHF. The CDR3 region has the DNA TGTGCCAGCAGCCGCCTCCGGGACAGGAGCTCCTATAATTCACCCCTCCACTTT.

The chain joins TRBV18 to TRBJ2-7, with D perhaps TRBD1 or TRBD2 (5 bases each). Between the trimmed V and J ends, which lost 6 bases and 4 bases, there was a span of 13 bases. The CDR3 contains 13 residues. The germline gives CDR1 KGHSH, CDR2 LQKENI. The CDR3 spells CASSRDPNYEQYF. In DNA, the CDR3 is TGTGCCAGCTCTCGGGACCCGAATTACGAGCAGTACTTC.

The chain recombines TRBV10-3 with TRBJ2-1; 15 nucleotides line up with TRBD2. The V gene's germline CDR1 is ENHRY and CDR2 SYGVKD. This CDR3 has 21 amino acids. V lost 3 bases and J lost 0; bases outside the gene matches: 12. In nucleotides, the CDR3 is TGTGCCATCAGTGACACCCACCGGACTAGCGGGGGGGGGTCCTCCTACAATGAGCAGTTCTTC. Its protein product is CAISDTHRTSGGGSSYNEQFF.

The rearrangement uses TRBV11-2 and TRBJ2-2; 8 bases are shared with TRBD1. J was trimmed by 5 bases and V by 1 base; bases with no gene match: 3. The CDR3 covers 15 residues. Germline CDR1 reads SGHAT; CDR2 reads FQNNGV. As DNA, the CDR3 is TGTGCCAGCAGCTTAGTCCAGGGGGCGACCGGGGAGCTGTTTTTT. This encodes CASSLVQGATGELFF.

This chain uses TRBV25-1 with TRBJ2-2; 7 bases agree with TRBD1. The CDR3 sequence is 15 residues long. J gave up 7 bases and V 5 bases, and 10 bases lay outside the gene matches. In germline, CDR1 is MGHDK, CDR2 SYGVNS. The CDR3: CASSPGDRDSGELFF. The DNA of the CDR3 is TGTGCCAGCAGTCCTGGGGACAGAGATAGCGGGGAGCTGTTTTTT.

This chain uses TRBV5-5 with TRBJ1-1; 12 bases fit TRBD1. V lost 2 bases and J lost 4; bases outside the gene matches: 6. The germline CDR1 and CDR2 sequences are SGHKS and YYEKEE (reference sequence). The CDR3 loop spans 16 amino acids. Here the CDR3 DNA reads TGTGCCAGCAGCTTAACCGGGACAGGGGGCCGCACTGAAGCTTTCTTT. This codes for CASSLTGTGGRTEAFF.

This rearrangement joins TRBV5-6 to TRBJ1-1; D is ambiguous. CDR1 is SGHDT, CDR2 YYEEEE, per germline. Trimming removed 4 bases from V and 1 base from J, with 26 bases in between. The CDR3 sequence is 19 residues long. The CDR3 reads CASSRSLGSNAKQNTEAFF. The DNA of the CDR3 is TGTGCCAGCAGCCGTTCATTGGGGTCGAACGCAAAACAGAACACTGAAGCTTTCTTT.

This chain joins TRBV19 and TRBJ2-5, with D tentatively TRBD2 (5 bases). With 3 bases removed from V and 3 bases from J, the gap between germline ends came to 8 bases. From germline, CDR1 is LNHDA and CDR2 SQIVND (reference sequence). The CDR3 is made up of 13 amino acids. The CDR3 sequence is CASSITGKETQYF. The CDR3 coding sequence is TGTGCCAGTAGTATCACCGGGAAAGAGACCCAGTACTTC. Using reference TRBV19 and TRBJ2-5 for the parts outside the CDR3, the full variable domain is DGGITQSPKYLFRKEGQNVTLSCEQNLNHDAMYWYRQDPGQGLRLIYYSQIVNDFQKGDIAEGYSVSREKKESFPLTVTSAQKNPTAFYLCASSITGKETQYFGPGTRLLVL.

In this sample, this clone turned up a few times. The genes are TRBV19 and TRBJ1-5, with TRBD1 matching over 9 bases. The germline gives CDR1 LNHDA, CDR2 SQIVND (reference sequence). V was clipped by 3 bases and J by 9 bases; unmatched bases: 6. CDR3 length: 14 residues. The CDR3 coding sequence is TGTGCCAGTAGTATCGGGACAGGGTCACCGCCCCAGCATTTT. It encodes CASSIGTGSPPQHF. The whole variable domain, filled in from reference TRBV19 and TRBJ1-5, reads DGGITQSPKYLFRKEGQNVTLSCEQNLNHDAMYWYRQDPGQGLRLIYYSQIVNDFQKGDIAEGYSVSREKKESFPLTVTSAQKNPTAFYLCASSIGTGSPPQHFGDGTRLSIL.

This clone was seen only once. The chain employs TRBV9 and TRBJ2-3, with D uncertain. CDR3 length: 12 amino acids. The ends were cut back, 3 bases at V and 3 bases at J, with 5 bases in the middle. Germline lookup yields CDR1 SGDLS and CDR2 YYNGEE. CDR3 sequence reads: CASSAATDTQYF. The CDR3 nucleotides read TGTGCCAGCAGCGCCGCTACAGATACGCAGTATTTT.

J is TRBJ2-2 and V is TRBV5-1; no clear D gene. Trimming took off 6 bases at V and 4 bases at J, with 19 bases between the two ends. The CDR3 is 16 amino acids. Germline V CDR1 and CDR2: SGHRS, YFSETQ. CDR3 coding DNA: TGCGCCAGCACCCCCCAAGCCAACGTGGGCACCGGGGAGCTGTTTTTT. Residues: CASTPQANVGTGELFF.

The chain has TRBV2 and TRBJ1-5; no clear D gene. Germline V gives CDR1 SNHLY, CDR2 FYNNEI. The CDR3 consists of 16 residues. The V and J ends lost 8 bases and 0 bases respectively, with 17 bases between them. The CDR3 DNA follows: TGTGCCAGCGACCGGGCCCCATATATTAGCAATCAGCCCCAGCATTTT. It codes for CASDRAPYISNQPQHF.

The rearrangement joins TRBV19 to TRBJ2-5; tentatively, D is TRBD1 (6 bases). Trimming removed 4 bases from V and 0 bases from J, with 15 bases in between. The CDR3 is 16 amino acids. Germline values: CDR1 LNHDA, CDR2 SQIVND (reference sequence). The CDR3 spells CASSNRARGYQETQYF. CDR3 sequence (DNA): TGTGCCAGTAGTAACCGGGCGAGGGGGTACCAAGAGACCCAGTACTTC.

This clone came up once. The chain has TRBV2 and TRBJ2-5, with D perhaps TRBD1 (7 bases). The CDR3 spans 16 residues. V shed 7 bases and J shed 5 bases, with 23 bases lying between them. Germline CDR1 is SNHLY and CDR2 is FYNNEI. The CDR3 nucleotides read TGTGCCAGCAACGCGGAGGGGACAGCTTTTTACGAGACCCAGTACTTC. Encoded protein: CASNAEGTAFYETQYF.

The chain combines TRBV4-1 with TRBJ1-2; D remains unclear. The CDR3 spans 14 residues. CDR1 and CDR2 (germline): MGHRA, YSYEKL. V was cut by 0 bases and J by 4 bases, with 9 bases left in between. CDR3 amino acids: CASSQDQSSYGYTF. In nucleotides, the CDR3 is TGCGCCAGCAGCCAAGATCAATCCAGCTATGGCTACACCTTC.

This chain joins TRBV28 and TRBJ2-7, with 7 bases identical to TRBD2. CDR1 and CDR2 (germline): MDHEN, SYDVKM. The CDR3 is 15 amino acids. The J segment lost 1 base and the V segment lost 2 bases, leaving 5 bases of the junction unmatched. The CDR3 loop is CASSLNRRGSYEQYF. The CDR3 region has the DNA TGTGCCAGCAGTTTAAATCGGCGGGGGTCCTACGAGCAGTACTTC. The full variable domain, its missing parts supplied by reference TRBV28 and TRBJ2-7, is DVKVTQSSRYLVKRTGEKVFLECVQDMDHENMFWYRQDPGLGLRLIYFSYDVKMKEKGDIPEGYSVSREKKERFSLILESASTNQTSMYLCASSLNRRGSYEQYFGPGTRLTVT.

V is TRBV7-2 and J is TRBJ2-3; 15 positions agree with TRBD2. Germline loops: CDR1 SGHTA, CDR2 FQGNSA. This CDR3 comprises 18 residues. The J segment lost 0 bases and the V segment lost 5 bases, leaving 6 bases of the junction unmatched. The DNA for the CDR3 is TGTGCCAGCAGCCCTAGGGGACTAGCGGGGGGCAGCACAGATACGCAGTATTTT. It translates to CASSPRGLAGGSTDTQYF.

The rearrangement uses TRBV6-6 and TRBJ2-7; weak D call: TRBD1 (6 bases). The germline gives CDR1 MNHNY, CDR2 SVGAGI (reference sequence). The CDR3 sequence is 13 residues long. V was cut by 5 bases and J by 4 bases, with 12 bases left in between. DNA of the CDR3: TGTGCCAGCAGTACCCTACAGGGATACGAGCAGTACTTC. Translation: CASSTLQGYEQYF.

The rearrangement uses TRBV11-2 and TRBJ2-7; perhaps TRBD2 as D (5 bases). Germline loops: CDR1 SGHAT, CDR2 FQNNGV. V lost 3 bases and J 4 bases, leaving 10 bases between the germline ends. This CDR3 has 13 amino acids. Here the CDR3 reads CASSFGGKYEQYF. The CDR3 DNA sequence: TGTGCCAGCAGCTTTGGAGGAAAGTACGAGCAGTACTTC. Drawing the rest from reference TRBV11-2 and TRBJ2-7, the complete variable domain is EAGVAQSPRYKIIEKRQSVAFWCNPISGHATLYWYQQILGQGPKLLIQFQNNGVVDDSQLPKDRFSAERLKGVDSTLKIQPAKLEDSAVYLCASSFGGKYEQYFGPGTRLTVT.

The rearrangement links TRBV29-1 to TRBJ2-3; 12 bases map to TRBD2. V dropped 7 bases and J dropped 3; count of bases not matched to a gene: 5. Per germline, CDR1 SQVTM and CDR2 ANQGSEA. The CDR3 contains 14 residues. The DNA for the CDR3 is TGCAGCGCGCCGACTAGCGGGAGAACAGATACGCAGTATTTT. Protein: CSAPTSGRTDTQYF.

The V gene is TRBV5-1, the J gene TRBJ2-7, with 11 bases lining up with TRBD2. This CDR3 is built from 17 residues. CDR1 is SGHRS and CDR2 is YFSETQ in the germline V gene. V lost 7 bases to trimming and J lost 3 bases; unmatched junction nucleotides: 15. The CDR3 nucleotides are TGCGCCAGCGGCCCAGGGGTAGCGGGAGGGTCGCTCTACGAGCAGTACTTC. This encodes CASGPGVAGGSLYEQYF.

The V and J genes are TRBV5-1 and TRBJ2-3; weak D call: TRBD1 (5 bases). Deletions cut 1 base from V and 0 bases from J, with 24 bases between. The CDR3 is 20 amino acids. Looked up from germline, CDR1 is SGHRS and CDR2 is YFSETQ. The CDR3 region has the DNA TGCGCCAGCAGCTTGCTGACGTCGTCCAGGGTTCATTTTAGCACAGATACGCAGTATTTT. Its protein product is CASSLLTSSRVHFSTDTQYF.

The chain has TRBV5-6 and TRBJ2-3; no firm D call. There are 13 residues in the CDR3. The germline V and J ends were trimmed by 1 base and 3 bases, with 6 bases remaining between them. CDR1 and CDR2 from the germline V gene are SGHDT and YYEEEE. The DNA for the CDR3 is TGTGCCAGCAGCTTGTTCTCTACAGATACGCAGTATTTT. This translates into CASSLFSTDTQYF.

J is TRBJ2-3 and V is TRBV5-4; D possibly corresponds to TRBD2 (7 bases). Germline V gives CDR1 SGHNT, CDR2 YYREEE (reference sequence). Trimming removed 4 bases at V and 2 bases at J, with 17 bases between. CDR3 length equals 16 residues. The CDR3, as DNA: TGTGCCAGCAGCACCTGGGGGCTAGCGGCCACAGATACGCAGTATTTT. It is translated as CASSTWGLAATDTQYF.